In this sample, the clone carrying this T cell receptor (beta chain) turned up once. The antigen is undetermined. Method: immunoSEQ multiplex PCR; TCRdb's copy keeps in-frame clones and lacks some. This table holds approximately 1.5 million clones, roughly 98.5% found once. This specimen comes from a study of shared clonotypes between healthy human individuals. Findings of the study overall: Only a few donors were included, so the genetic and exposure-history diversity represented was limited.

Every donor, a Caucasian adult, lived in Nashville, Tennessee. CDR3 length: 15 amino acids. V was pared by 4 bases and J by 2 bases, with 11 bases between. Germline V gene sequence: CDR1 SGHVS, CDR2 FQNEAQ. V usage is TRBV7-8 and J usage is TRBJ2-2; D unresolved. The receptor was derived from a man aged 25-45 years in good health. The sequenced sample was naive CD4+ T cells sorted from blood. Subset here: CD45RA+ positively selected. CDR3 sequence: CASSYHTPNTGELFF. The CDR3 DNA reads as TGTGCCAGCAGCTACCACACACCTAACACCGGGGAGCTGTTTTTT.